What follows are 6 T cell receptor beta chains derived from one specimen sequenced in a study of neurological immune-mediated disorders. TCRdb independently ran MiXCR on the 5' RACE reads; one entry per CDR3 protein. The sample has some 65,000 distinct CDR3 sequences; 4% to 6% are singletons. Sequencing was carried out using PBMCs. Receptors were obtained from a woman between 25 and 40 years old with multiple sclerosis.

This clonotype was picked up many times. CDR3 sequence: CATGVGASGNTIYF. CDR3 DNA: TGTGCCACCGGGGTAGGAGCCTCTGGAAACACCATATATTTT. V is TRBV4-2 and J is TRBJ1-3; D not resolved. Germline CDR1 is LGHNA and CDR2 is YNFKEQ. CDR3 length: 14 residues. With 10 bases removed from V and 0 bases from J, the gap between germline ends came to 13 bases.

This clonotype has more than one count but fewer than ten. This rearrangement joins TRBV7-2 to TRBJ2-3; D is unresolved. The length of the CDR3 is 14 residues. Germline V gives CDR1 SGHTA, CDR2 FQGNSA. Trimming pared 1 base from V and 1 base from J, leaving 6 bases between. CDR3 loop: CASSLDRGTDTQYF. CDR3 coding DNA: TGTGCCAGCAGCTTAGACCGGGGCACAGATACGCAGTATTTT.

This clonotype has a count of ten or more. The rearrangement joins TRBV5-1 to TRBJ1-1, with D unclear. Germline-derived CDR1 and CDR2 are SGHRS and YFSETQ. V was shortened by 1 base and J by 7 bases, with 8 bases between the two germline ends. This CDR3 spans 12 amino acids. Here the CDR3 reads CASSLRENEAFF. The CDR3 nucleotides are TGCGCCAGCAGCTTGAGGGAGAATGAAGCTTTCTTT.

This clonotype was seen many times. The V call is TRBV5-4, the J call TRBJ2-2; 8 bases are a match to TRBD1. The CDR3 length is 17 residues. J was trimmed by 4 bases and V by 0 bases; bases with no gene match: 8. Germline values: CDR1 SGHNT, CDR2 YYREEE (reference sequence). The chain's CDR3 is CASSLAPDRASTGELFF. The DNA for the CDR3 is TGTGCCAGCAGCTTGGCCCCGGACAGGGCTAGCACCGGGGAGCTGTTTTTT.

The chain links TRBV3-1 to TRBJ2-7; D not certain. The CDR3 sequence is 14 residues long. Germline CDR1 and CDR2: LGHDT and YNNKEL (reference sequence). Trimming stripped 4 bases from V and 1 base from J, with 11 bases between. This chain's CDR3 is CASSPTPTSYEQYF. CDR3 coding DNA: TGTGCCAGCAGCCCAACCCCTACATCCTACGAGCAGTACTTC.

This clonotype was counted many times. The chain links TRBV5-4 to TRBJ1-1; a possible D gene is TRBD1 (6 bases). This CDR3 has 14 amino acids. The V end lost 0 bases, the J end lost 4 bases, and 10 bases lay between the germline ends. Germline assignment: CDR1 SGHNT and CDR2 YYREEE (reference sequence). CDR3 sequence: CASSLDRVPTEAFF. The CDR3 bases are TGTGCCAGCAGCTTGGACAGGGTTCCCACTGAAGCTTTCTTT.